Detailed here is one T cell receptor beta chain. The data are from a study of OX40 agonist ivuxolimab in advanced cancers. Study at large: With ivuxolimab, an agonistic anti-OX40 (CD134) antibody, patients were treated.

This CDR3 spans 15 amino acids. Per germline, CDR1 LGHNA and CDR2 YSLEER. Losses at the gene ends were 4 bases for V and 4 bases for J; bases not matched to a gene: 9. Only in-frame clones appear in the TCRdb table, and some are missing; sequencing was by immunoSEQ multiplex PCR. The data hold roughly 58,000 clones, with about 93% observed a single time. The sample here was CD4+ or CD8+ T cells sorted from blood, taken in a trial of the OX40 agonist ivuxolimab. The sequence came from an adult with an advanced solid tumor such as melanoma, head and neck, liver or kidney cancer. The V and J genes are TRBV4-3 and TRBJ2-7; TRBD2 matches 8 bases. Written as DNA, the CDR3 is TGCGCCAGCAGCCCCGGGACTAGATCTTCGTACGAGCAGTACTTC. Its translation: CASSPGTRSSYEQYF.